The 20 T cell receptor beta chains below all came from one sample that was sequenced in a study of shared clonotypes between healthy human individuals. Measured with immunoSEQ multiplex PCR; TCRdb has only the in-frame clones, and not every one. The sample has around 450,000 clones, roughly 77% seen once; the top ten hold around 14%. Sequences were obtained from PBMCs. The receptors originated from a woman aged 40-49 years in good health. Some clones in this sample may be carry-over from other donors' samples.

This sequence joins TRBV2 and TRBJ2-7; 7 bases align to TRBD1. The CDR3 is made up of 16 amino acids. Germline V lookup: CDR1 SNHLY, CDR2 FYNNEI. V was clipped by 8 bases and J by 0 bases; unmatched bases: 13. CDR3 loop: CASRKNPGDSSYEQYF. CDR3 in DNA: TGTGCCAGCCGAAAAAACCCAGGGGACAGCTCCTACGAGCAGTACTTC.

This clone has a handful of counts. The chain recombines TRBV2 with TRBJ2-2; the match to TRBD1 covers 9 bases. The J segment lost 1 base and the V segment lost 5 bases, leaving 5 bases of the junction unmatched. The CDR3 extends over 16 amino acids. CDR1 and CDR2 (germline): SNHLY, FYNNEI. Here the CDR3 DNA reads TGTGCCAGCAGTTGGGACAGGGTAGGGAACACCGGGGAGCTGTTTTTT. Protein sequence: CASSWDRVGNTGELFF.

A remark on this clone: Other DNA variants within this sample encode the same CDR3. The chain uses TRBV18 and TRBJ1-1; the D is unclear. Trimming cost V 3 bases and J 1 base, with 6 bases left between them. Germline-derived CDR1 and CDR2 are KGHSH and LQKENI. The CDR3 length is 13 residues. The CDR3 region is CASSPGQNTEAFF. The CDR3 DNA reads TGTGCCAGCTCACCTGGCCAGAACACTGAAGCTTTCTTT.

This clone occurred a few times. The V gene is TRBV7-9, the J gene TRBJ1-5; D not resolved. Trimming removed 1 base from V and 0 bases from J, with 7 bases in between. CDR1 is SEHNR and CDR2 is FQNEAQ in the germline V gene (reference sequence). This CDR3 region has 15 residues. The CDR3 protein is CASSLDGYSNQPQHF. CDR3 DNA: TGTGCCAGCAGCTTAGACGGCTATAGCAATCAGCCCCAGCATTTT.

Of note for this clone: The identical CDR3 is also encoded by other nucleotide sequences in the sample. The chain employs TRBV10-3 and TRBJ1-1; D remains ambiguous. V was clipped by 2 bases and J by 1 base, with 5 bases between them. The CDR3 has 13 residues. CDR1 ENHRY and CDR2 SYGVKD come from the germline V gene. CDR3 sequence reads: CAISETANTEAFF. The CDR3 DNA sequence: TGTGCCATCAGTGAGACAGCGAACACTGAAGCTTTCTTT.

This clone was recorded many times. The rearrangement uses TRBV7-9 and TRBJ2-2, with D maybe TRBD2 (6 bases). The CDR3 covers 15 residues. The germline V and J ends were trimmed by 8 bases and 1 base, with 14 bases remaining between them. Germline assignment: CDR1 SEHNR and CDR2 FQNEAQ (reference sequence). CDR3 protein: CASQRGTQNTGELFF. The CDR3 DNA is TGTGCCAGCCAGCGCGGGACCCAGAACACCGGGGAGCTGTTTTTT.

This clone was counted many times. CDR3 sequence reads: CASKSWVTEAFF. CDR3 coding DNA: TGTGCCAGCAAGTCGTGGGTGACTGAAGCTTTCTTT. The chain links TRBV28 to TRBJ1-1; D uncertain. The CDR3 runs to 12 residues. CDR1 and CDR2 (germline): MDHEN, SYDVKM. With 7 bases removed from V and 5 bases from J, the gap between germline ends came to 11 bases.

This chain links TRBV9 with TRBJ2-7; D is perhaps TRBD1 (6 bases). Germline V gives CDR1 SGDLS, CDR2 YYNGEE. Trimming stripped 0 bases from V and 2 bases from J, with 12 bases between. This CDR3 comprises 15 residues. CDR3 loop: CASSVDPQGTYEQYF. CDR3 nucleotides: TGTGCCAGCAGCGTAGATCCACAGGGCACCTACGAGCAGTACTTC.

The rearrangement joins TRBV7-9 to TRBJ1-1; 8 nucleotides align to TRBD1. CDR1 and CDR2 (germline): SEHNR, FQNEAQ (reference sequence). With V trimmed by 5 bases and J by 6 bases, 5 bases remained unmatched. This CDR3 has 13 amino acids. CDR3 sequence (DNA): TGTGCCAGCAGCCCGGGACAGGTTTCTGAAGCTTTCTTT. Translating it yields CASSPGQVSEAFF.

The gene calls are TRBV10-3 and TRBJ2-3; 9 nucleotides align to TRBD2. The length of the CDR3 is 15 residues. V lost 3 bases and J lost 2; bases outside the gene matches: 3. CDR1 is ENHRY and CDR2 is SYGVKD in the germline V gene. CDR3 protein: CAISDLAGDTDTQYF. The DNA of the CDR3 is TGTGCCATCAGTGACTTAGCGGGAGACACAGATACGCAGTATTTT.

The genes are TRBV9 and TRBJ2-7; D is uncertain. The ends were cut back, 3 bases at V and 0 bases at J, with 10 bases in the middle. Germline CDR1 and CDR2: SGDLS and YYNGEE. The CDR3 contains 14 residues. The CDR3 DNA reads as TGTGCCAGCAGCGCATCACGGAGCTCCTACGAGCAGTACTTC. It codes for CASSASRSSYEQYF. The full variable domain, with the rest looked up from reference TRBV9 and TRBJ2-7, is DSGVTQTPKHLITATGQRVTLRCSPRSGDLSVYWYQQSLDQGLQFLIQYYNGEERAKGNILERFSAQQFPDLHSELNLSSLELGDSALYFCASSASRSSYEQYFGPGTRLTVT.

The chain joins TRBV30 to TRBJ1-4; D not resolved. The CDR3 sequence is 14 residues long. Trimming removed 0 bases from V and 4 bases from J, with 9 bases in between. CDR1 and CDR2 from the germline V gene are GTSNPN and SVGIG (reference sequence). CDR3 sequence (DNA): TGTGCCTGGAGTGTCAAGACACTTAATGAAAAACTGTTTTTT. Its translation is CAWSVKTLNEKLFF. Using reference TRBV30 and TRBJ1-4 for the parts outside the CDR3, the full variable domain is SQTIHQWPATLVQPVGSPLSLECTVEGTSNPNLYWYRQAAGRGLQLLFYSVGIGQISSEVPQNLSASRPQDRQFILSSKKLLLSDSGFYLCAWSVKTLNEKLFFGSGTQLSVL.

The chain links TRBV7-2 to TRBJ2-2; D is uncertain. Germline V gene sequence: CDR1 SGHTA, CDR2 FQGNSA. The CDR3 extends over 16 amino acids. V lost 1 base to trimming and J lost 5 bases, with 14 bases between them. CDR3 sequence: CASSLVPRIQTGELFF. DNA of the CDR3: TGTGCCAGCAGCTTAGTCCCCAGGATCCAAACCGGGGAGCTGTTTTTT. Combining the CDR3 with reference TRBV7-2 and TRBJ2-2 gives the whole variable domain GAGVSQSPSNKVTEKGKDVELRCDPISGHTALYWYRQSLGQGLEFLIYFQGNSAPDKSGLPSDRFSAERTGGSVSTLTIQRTQQEDSAVYLCASSLVPRIQTGELFFGEGSRLTVL.

V usage is TRBV7-7 and J usage is TRBJ2-5; possibly TRBD1 or TRBD2 for D (6 bases each). V was clipped by 5 bases and J by 2 bases, with 12 bases between them. The CDR3 has 14 amino acids. Germline CDR1 and CDR2: SSHAT and FNYEAQ (reference sequence). The CDR3 sequence: CASSAGHQQETQYF. CDR3 nucleotides: TGTGCCAGCAGCGCGGGACACCAACAAGAGACCCAGTACTTC.

This clone showed up just once. V and J are TRBV27 and TRBJ2-1; a possible D gene is TRBD2 (5 bases). The CDR3 sequence is 13 residues long. The germline V and J ends were trimmed by 2 bases and 7 bases, with 9 bases remaining between them. CDR1 MNHEY and CDR2 SMNVEV come from the germline V gene (reference sequence). The CDR3 here is CASSLIAFNEQFF. The CDR3 nucleotides read TGTGCCAGCAGTTTAATAGCGTTTAATGAGCAGTTCTTC.

This chain joins TRBV11-1 and TRBJ2-5; TRBD2 aligns across 12 bases. V gave up 5 bases and J gave up 2 bases; unmatched junction bases: 3. CDR1 SGHAT and CDR2 FQDESV come from the germline V gene (reference sequence). This CDR3 is built from 15 residues. The CDR3 spells CASSASGRVQETQYF. In nucleotides, the CDR3 is TGTGCCAGCAGCGCTAGCGGGAGGGTTCAAGAGACCCAGTACTTC.

The chain links TRBV7-3 to TRBJ2-7, with D possibly called TRBD1 or TRBD2 (5 bases each). This CDR3 comprises 15 residues. From germline, CDR1 is SGHTA and CDR2 FQGTGA. Trimming removed 4 bases at V and 5 bases at J, with 18 bases between. CDR3 protein: CASSSTAGMGDEQYF. DNA for the CDR3: TGTGCCAGCAGCTCAACCGCAGGTATGGGGGACGAGCAGTACTTC.

The chain recombines TRBV30 with TRBJ1-4, with D possibly matching TRBD1 (5 bases). This CDR3 region has 16 residues. Germline V gene sequence: CDR1 GTSNPN, CDR2 SVGIG (reference sequence). The V and J ends lost 1 base and 10 bases respectively, with 22 bases between them. CDR3 nucleotides: TGTGCCTGGAGTGCCGCTCTCGGGGGGAGTATCGGAAAACTGTTTTTT. This codes for CAWSAALGGSIGKLFF.

This clone turned up a few times. This chain uses TRBV6-4 with TRBJ2-6, with a possible D match to TRBD1 (6 bases). V was trimmed by 6 bases and J by 0 bases, leaving 12 bases between them. CDR3 length: 16 residues. The germline V gene encodes CDR1 MRHNA and CDR2 SNTAGT. In DNA, the CDR3 is TGTGCCAGCAGCCCGGGACAACTCTCTGGGGCCAACGTCCTGACTTTC. Its translation is CASSPGQLSGANVLTF.

The gene calls are TRBV5-1 and TRBJ2-7, with 11 nucleotides matching TRBD2. After removal of 4 bases from V and 3 bases from J, the junction contained 6 bases not matched to a gene. There are 15 residues in the CDR3. CDR1 and CDR2 (germline): SGHRS, YFSETQ. Here the CDR3 DNA reads TGCGCCAGCAGCCCGGGACTAGCGGCCGGCTACGAGCAGTACTTC. It is translated as CASSPGLAAGYEQYF.